A selection of T cell receptor beta chains follows, all from one sample in a study of T cell responses to AZD1222 COVID-19 vaccine. TCRdb's table, derived via immunoSEQ multiplex PCR, lists solely in-frame clones and lacks some. Of roughly 120,000 clones in the sample, approximately 90% were seen once. Sequenced here: peripheral blood, sampled 28 days after the second AZD1222 dose. These receptors were taken from an adult who received the AZD1222 COVID-19 vaccine. Each CDR3 is given with its conserved first and last residue.

>TRBV6-5|16|TRBJ2-3
CASSYFPARSTDTQYF
>TRBV6-5|15|TRBJ2-2
CASSYSGRYTGELFF
>TRBV5-1|14|TRBJ2-3
CASRASGSTDTQYF
>TRBV24-1|13|TRBJ2-2
CATRASNTGELFF
>TRBV3-1/TRBV3-2|16|TRBJ1-3
CASSKGGAVSGNTIYF
>TRBV11-3|15|TRBJ1-1
CASSLDGGGRTEAFF
>TRBV3-1/TRBV3-2|12|TRBJ2-1
CASSQDVQVQFF
>TRBV11-3|15|TRBJ2-7
CASSQIGVESYEQYF
>TRBV5-1|14|TRBJ1-5
CASSEGGAGQPQHF
>TRBV28|12|TRBJ1-2
CASSSDPYGYTF